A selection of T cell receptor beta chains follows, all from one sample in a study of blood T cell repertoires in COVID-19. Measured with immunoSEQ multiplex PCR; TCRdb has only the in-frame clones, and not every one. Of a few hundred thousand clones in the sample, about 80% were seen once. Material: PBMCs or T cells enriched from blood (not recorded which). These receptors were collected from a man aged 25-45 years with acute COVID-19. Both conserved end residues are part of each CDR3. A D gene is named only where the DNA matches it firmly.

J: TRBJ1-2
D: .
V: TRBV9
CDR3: CASSALEAPIPLGYTF

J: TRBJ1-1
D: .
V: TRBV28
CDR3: CASSPPDIMNTEAFF

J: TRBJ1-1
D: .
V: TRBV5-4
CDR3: CASSPARGSHTEAFF

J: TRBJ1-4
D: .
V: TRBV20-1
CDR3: CSASSLVGTNEKLFF

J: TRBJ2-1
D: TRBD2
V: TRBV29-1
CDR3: CSSDSGTNSIF

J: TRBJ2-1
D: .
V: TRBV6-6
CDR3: CASSLRGLRTDPYNEQFF

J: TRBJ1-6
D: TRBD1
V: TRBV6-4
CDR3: CASSGQPGLGNSPLHF

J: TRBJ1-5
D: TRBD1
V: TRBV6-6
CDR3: CASRPSDRTNQPQHF

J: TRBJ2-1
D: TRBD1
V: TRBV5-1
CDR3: CASSLEDRDYNEQFF

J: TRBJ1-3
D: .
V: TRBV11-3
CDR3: CASSFSGITGNTIYF

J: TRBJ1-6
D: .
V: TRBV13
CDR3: CASSVQGPSSYNSPLHF

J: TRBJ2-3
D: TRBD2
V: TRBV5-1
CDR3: CASSSTGTSPDTQYF

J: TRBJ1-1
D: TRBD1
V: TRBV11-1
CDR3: CASSSGDRNEAFF

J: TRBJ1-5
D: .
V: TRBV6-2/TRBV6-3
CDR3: CASSLAGALLQPQHF

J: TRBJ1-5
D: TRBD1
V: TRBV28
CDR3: CASSLTGPPAPQHF

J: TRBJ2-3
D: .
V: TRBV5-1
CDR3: CASRPDFGTDTQYF

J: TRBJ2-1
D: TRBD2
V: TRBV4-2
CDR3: CASSQEGGLVGYNEQFF

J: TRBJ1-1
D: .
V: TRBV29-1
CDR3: CSAGHREDTEAFF

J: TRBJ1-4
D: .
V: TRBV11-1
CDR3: CASRRTEDEKLFF

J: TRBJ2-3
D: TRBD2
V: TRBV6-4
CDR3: CASSDRAGGTDTQYF

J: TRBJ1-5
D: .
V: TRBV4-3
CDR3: CASSQDNNQPQHF

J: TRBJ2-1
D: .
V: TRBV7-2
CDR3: CASSLASNSYNEQFF

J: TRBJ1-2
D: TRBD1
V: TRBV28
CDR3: CASTGPGTGYGYTF

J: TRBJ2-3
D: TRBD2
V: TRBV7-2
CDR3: CASSLLVGGPITDTQYF

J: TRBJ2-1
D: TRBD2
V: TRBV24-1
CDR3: CATSLAGGGYEQFF

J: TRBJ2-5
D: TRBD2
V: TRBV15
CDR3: CATSGGLAGRLETQYF

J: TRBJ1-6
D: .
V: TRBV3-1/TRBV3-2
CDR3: CASREAGIGSPLHF

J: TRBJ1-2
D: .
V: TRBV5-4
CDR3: CASSSTVNYGYTF

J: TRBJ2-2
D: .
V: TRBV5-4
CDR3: CASRPSGQGNGELFF

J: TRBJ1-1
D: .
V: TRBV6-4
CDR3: CASSPEGHRGTEAFF

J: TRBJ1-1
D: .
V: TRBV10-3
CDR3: CAIREGSTRTEAFF

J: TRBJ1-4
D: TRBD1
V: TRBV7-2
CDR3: CASSLLDRVDEKLFF

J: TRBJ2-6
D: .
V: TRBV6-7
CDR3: CASSYSVGQQISGANVLTF

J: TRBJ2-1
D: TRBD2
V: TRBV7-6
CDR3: CASSLPGRGSGLALNEQFF

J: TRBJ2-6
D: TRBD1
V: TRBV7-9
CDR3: CASARTGVSGANVLTF

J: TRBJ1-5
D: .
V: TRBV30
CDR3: CAWSARAESQHF

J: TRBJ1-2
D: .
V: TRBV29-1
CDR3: CSVEVRDGYTF

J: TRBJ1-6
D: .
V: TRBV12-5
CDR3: CASGLVAGDTDYNSPLHF

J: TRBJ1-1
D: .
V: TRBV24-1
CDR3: CATSDLMDSQAFF

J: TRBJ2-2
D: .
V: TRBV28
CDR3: CASSLVWDTTTGELFF

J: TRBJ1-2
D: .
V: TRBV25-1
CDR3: CASSDPTGAYYGYTF

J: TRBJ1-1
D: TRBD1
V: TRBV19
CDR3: CASSIWKAGGNTEAFF

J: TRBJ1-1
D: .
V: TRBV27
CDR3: CASRAGQINTEAFF